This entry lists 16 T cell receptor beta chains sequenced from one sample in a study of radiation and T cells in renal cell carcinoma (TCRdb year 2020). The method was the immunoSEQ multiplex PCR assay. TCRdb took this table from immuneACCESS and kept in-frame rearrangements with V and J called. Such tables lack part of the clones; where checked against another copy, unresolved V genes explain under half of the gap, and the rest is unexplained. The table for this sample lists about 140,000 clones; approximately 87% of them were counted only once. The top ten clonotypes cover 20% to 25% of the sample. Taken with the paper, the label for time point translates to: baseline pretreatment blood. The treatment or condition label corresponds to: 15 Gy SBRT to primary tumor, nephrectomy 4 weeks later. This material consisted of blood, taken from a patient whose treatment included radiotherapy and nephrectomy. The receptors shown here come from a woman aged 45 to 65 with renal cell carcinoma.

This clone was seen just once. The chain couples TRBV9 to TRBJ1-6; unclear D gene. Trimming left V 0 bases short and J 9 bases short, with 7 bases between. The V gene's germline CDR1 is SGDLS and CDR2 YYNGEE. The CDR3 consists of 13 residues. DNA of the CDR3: TGTGCCAGCAGCGTAGGGGAGGGTTCACCCCTCCACTTT. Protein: CASSVGEGSPLHF.

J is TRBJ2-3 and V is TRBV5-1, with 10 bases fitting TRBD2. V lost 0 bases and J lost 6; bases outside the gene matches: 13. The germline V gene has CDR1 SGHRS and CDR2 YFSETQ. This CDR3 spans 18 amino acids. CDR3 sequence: CASSLVSSGRIRVDTQYF. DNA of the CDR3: TGCGCCAGCAGCTTGGTGTCTAGCGGGAGAATTCGTGTTGATACGCAGTATTTT. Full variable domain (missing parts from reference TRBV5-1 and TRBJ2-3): KAGVTQTPRYLIKTRGQQVTLSCSPISGHRSVSWYQQTPGQGLQFLFEYFSETQRNKGNFPGRFSGRQFSNSRSEMNVSTLELGDSALYLCASSLVSSGRIRVDTQYFGPGTRLTVL.

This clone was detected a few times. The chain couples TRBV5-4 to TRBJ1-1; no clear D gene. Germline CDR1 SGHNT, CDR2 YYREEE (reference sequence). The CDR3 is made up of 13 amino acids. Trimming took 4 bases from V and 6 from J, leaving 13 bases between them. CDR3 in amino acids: CASSRELVAEAFF. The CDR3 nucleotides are TGTGCCAGCAGCCGAGAACTGGTCGCTGAAGCTTTCTTT.

CDR3 nucleotide sequence: TGCGCCAGCAGCCGAGTCCTAGCGGGAGGGAACGACGAGCAGTACTTC. Its protein is CASSRVLAGGNDEQYF. J is TRBJ2-7 and V is TRBV5-1; TRBD2 aligns across 12 bases. The germline V gene has CDR1 SGHRS and CDR2 YFSETQ. The V gene end was trimmed by 4 bases and the J gene end by 5 bases; junction bases not matched to a gene: 10. The CDR3 is 16 residues long.

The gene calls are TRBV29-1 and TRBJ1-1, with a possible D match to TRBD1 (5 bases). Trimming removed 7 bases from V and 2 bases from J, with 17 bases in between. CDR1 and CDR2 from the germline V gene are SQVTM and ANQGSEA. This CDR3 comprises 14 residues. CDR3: CSGRGDSGNTEAFF. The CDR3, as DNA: TGCAGCGGGAGGGGAGATTCGGGAAACACTGAAGCTTTCTTT.

CDR3 DNA sequence: TGCGCCAGCAGCTTCGATTCGTATGGCTACACCTTC. It translates to CASSFDSYGYTF. The chain carries TRBV5-1 and TRBJ1-2; D not resolved. CDR1 SGHRS and CDR2 YFSETQ come from the germline V gene. The CDR3 spans 12 residues. The V end was cut by 2 bases, the J end by 5 bases, with 7 bases between.

The CDR3 DNA reads as TGTGCCAGCAGCTTAGAAGGACAGACTAACTATGGCTACACCTTC. Translating gives CASSLEGQTNYGYTF. This chain connects TRBV7-9 to TRBJ1-2; D is possibly TRBD1 (6 bases). The CDR3 has 15 amino acids. Deletions cut 1 base from V and 0 bases from J, with 9 bases between. The germline V gene encodes CDR1 SEHNR and CDR2 FQNEAQ (reference sequence).

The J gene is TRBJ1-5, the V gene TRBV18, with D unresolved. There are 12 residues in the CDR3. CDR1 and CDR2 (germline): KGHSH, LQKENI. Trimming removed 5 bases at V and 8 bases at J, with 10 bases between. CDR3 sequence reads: CASSARGEPQHF. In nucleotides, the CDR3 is TGTGCCAGCTCAGCCCGTGGTGAGCCCCAGCATTTT.

The CDR3 DNA follows: TGCAGCGTTGTGCCCAGCGTCAATGAGCAGTTCTTC. Translation: CSVVPSVNEQFF. The chain is built from TRBV29-1 and TRBJ2-1, with unresolved D. The ends were cut back, 4 bases at V and 6 bases at J, with 10 bases in the middle. CDR3 length equals 12 residues. CDR1 and CDR2 (germline): SQVTM, ANQGSEA.

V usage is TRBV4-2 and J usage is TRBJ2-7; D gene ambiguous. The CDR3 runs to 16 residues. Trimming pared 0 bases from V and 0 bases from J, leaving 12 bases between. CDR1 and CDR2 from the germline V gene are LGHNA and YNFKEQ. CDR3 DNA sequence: TGTGCCAGCAGCCAAGAGGCAGGACCGACCTCCTACGAGCAGTACTTC. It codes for CASSQEAGPTSYEQYF.

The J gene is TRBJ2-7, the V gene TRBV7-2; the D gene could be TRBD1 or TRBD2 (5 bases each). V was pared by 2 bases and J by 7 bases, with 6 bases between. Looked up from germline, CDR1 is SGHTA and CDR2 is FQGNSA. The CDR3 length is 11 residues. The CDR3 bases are TGTGCCAGCAGCTTATGGGGGGAGCAGTACTTC. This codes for CASSLWGEQYF. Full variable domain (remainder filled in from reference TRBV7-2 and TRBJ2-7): GAGVSQSPSNKVTEKGKDVELRCDPISGHTALYWYRQSLGQGLEFLIYFQGNSAPDKSGLPSDRFSAERTGGSVSTLTIQRTQQEDSAVYLCASSLWGEQYFGPGTRLTVT.

The DNA for the CDR3 is TGCGCCAGCAGCTTGTCGCCGATCACCGGGGAGCTGTTTTTT. Translation gives CASSLSPITGELFF. The rearrangement links TRBV5-1 to TRBJ2-2; D not certain. Germline assignment: CDR1 SGHRS and CDR2 YFSETQ. The length of the CDR3 is 14 residues. Trimming cost V 1 base and J 4 bases, with 8 bases left between them.

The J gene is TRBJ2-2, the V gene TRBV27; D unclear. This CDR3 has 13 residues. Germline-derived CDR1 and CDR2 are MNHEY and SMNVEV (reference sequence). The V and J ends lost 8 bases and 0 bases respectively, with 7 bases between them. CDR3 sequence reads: CASYSSNTGELFF. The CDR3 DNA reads TGTGCCAGCTACAGCTCGAACACCGGGGAGCTGTTTTTT.

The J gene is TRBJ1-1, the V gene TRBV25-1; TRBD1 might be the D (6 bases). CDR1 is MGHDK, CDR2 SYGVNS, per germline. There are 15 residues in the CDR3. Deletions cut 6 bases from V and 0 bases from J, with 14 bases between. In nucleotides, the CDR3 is TGTGCCAGCAGCCTAGCGGGGGCAATGAACACTGAAGCTTTCTTT. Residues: CASSLAGAMNTEAFF.

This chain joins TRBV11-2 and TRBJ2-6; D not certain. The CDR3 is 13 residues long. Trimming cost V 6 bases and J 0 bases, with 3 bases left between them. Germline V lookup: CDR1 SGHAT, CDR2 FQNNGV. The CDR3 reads CASRRSGANVLTF. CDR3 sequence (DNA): TGTGCCAGCAGGCGCTCTGGGGCCAACGTCCTGACTTTC.

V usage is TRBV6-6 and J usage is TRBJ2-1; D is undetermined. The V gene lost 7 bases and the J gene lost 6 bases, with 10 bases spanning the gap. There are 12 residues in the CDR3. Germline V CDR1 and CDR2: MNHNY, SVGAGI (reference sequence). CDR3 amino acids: CASTEPSNEQFF. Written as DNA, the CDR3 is TGTGCCAGCACCGAACCCTCCAATGAGCAGTTCTTC.